The 23 T cell receptor beta chains given below trace back to one sample, sequenced in a study of cytomegalovirus exposure and HLA in healthy donors. 60 Vbeta and 13 Jbeta primers were used in PCR. Libraries were prepared by immunoSEQ multiplex PCR; TCRdb keeps only in-frame clonotypes and omits some of them. Its table lists 90,000 to 130,000 clones. The sample comprised PBMCs. These receptors were taken from a man aged 35 to 55 in good health and CMV-seropositive.

Comment on this clone: Other DNA sequences of this sample code for an identical CDR3. This chain connects TRBV27 to TRBJ2-7; a weak D match, TRBD1 (6 bases). The CDR3 is 13 amino acids. V dropped 4 bases and J dropped 2 bases, with 9 bases sitting between them. Looked up from germline, CDR1 is MNHEY and CDR2 is SMNVEV (reference sequence). This CDR3 reads CASSSQGAYEQYF. CDR3 DNA sequence: TGTGCCAGCAGTTCACAGGGTGCCTACGAGCAGTACTTC.

The chain recombines TRBV6-5 with TRBJ1-1; 8 bases line up with TRBD1. Germline values: CDR1 MNHEY, CDR2 SVGAGI. V shed 6 bases and J 0 bases; nucleotides not matched to a gene: 3. This CDR3 comprises 14 residues. This CDR3 reads CASRSDRVNTEAFF. CDR3 nucleotides: TGTGCCAGCAGATCGGACAGGGTGAACACTGAAGCTTTCTTT.

This sequence joins TRBV5-1 and TRBJ2-3; 7 positions agree with TRBD2. The CDR3 spans 13 residues. Per the germline V gene, CDR1 is SGHRS and CDR2 is YFSETQ. The ends lost 3 bases at V and 4 bases at J; junction bases unmatched: 2. The CDR3 loop is CASSSGGPDTQYF. CDR3 in DNA: TGCGCCAGCAGCTCGGGGGGTCCAGATACGCAGTATTTT.

V and J are TRBV27 and TRBJ2-3; D unclear. Trimming shortened V by 8 bases and J by 1 base, and 16 bases separated the two germline ends. The CDR3 covers 15 residues. CDR1 and CDR2 from the germline V gene are MNHEY and SMNVEV (reference sequence). Here the CDR3 DNA reads TGTGCCAGCTCCCTGAGCCGGAGCCGCACAGATACGCAGTATTTT. Amino acid sequence: CASSLSRSRTDTQYF.

The rearrangement links TRBV5-4 to TRBJ1-5, with D possibly TRBD1 on 5 matching bases. Germline loops: CDR1 SGHNT, CDR2 YYREEE (reference sequence). This CDR3 contains 15 residues. V was shortened by 0 bases and J by 5 bases, with 12 bases between the two germline ends. CDR3 loop: CASSLEAGRDQPQHF. The CDR3 region has the DNA TGTGCCAGCAGCTTGGAGGCAGGGAGGGATCAGCCCCAGCATTTT.

The genes are TRBV2 and TRBJ1-5; 7 bases align to TRBD1. Looked up from germline, CDR1 is SNHLY and CDR2 is FYNNEI. The V segment lost 10 bases and the J segment 4 bases; nucleotides outside the gene matches: 7. The CDR3 consists of 13 residues. CDR3 region: CATNRGLNQPQHF. DNA for the CDR3: TGTGCCACCAACAGGGGTTTGAATCAGCCCCAGCATTTT. Using reference TRBV2 and TRBJ1-5 for the parts outside the CDR3, the full variable domain is EPEVTQTPSHQVTQMGQEVILRCVPISNHLYFYWYRQILGQKVEFLVSFYNNEISEKSEIFDDQFSVERPDGSNFTLKIRSTKLEDSAMYFCATNRGLNQPQHFGDGTRLSIL.

This rearrangement joins TRBV7-9 to TRBJ2-7, with a possible D match to TRBD2 (7 bases). V lost 2 bases to trimming and J lost 7 bases, with 18 bases between them. The CDR3 extends over 15 amino acids. Germline values: CDR1 SEHNR, CDR2 FQNEAQ (reference sequence). CDR3 residues: CASSLNTGGLDEQYF. The DNA of the CDR3 is TGTGCCAGCAGCTTAAATACCGGGGGGCTGGATGAGCAGTACTTC. The entire variable domain, with the rest obtained from reference TRBV7-9 and TRBJ2-7, is as follows: DTGVSQNPRHKITKRGQNVTFRCDPISEHNRLYWYRQTLGQGPEFLTYFQNEAQLEKSRLLSDRFSAERPKGSFSTLEIQRTEQGDSAMYLCASSLNTGGLDEQYFGPGTRLTVT.

V is TRBV7-2 and J is TRBJ1-3; D not resolved. The CDR3 loop spans 14 amino acids. V was clipped by 5 bases and J by 1 base, with 9 bases between them. Germline V lookup: CDR1 SGHTA, CDR2 FQGNSA. In DNA form, the CDR3 reads TGTGCCAGCAGCCCTGGAGCTTCTGGAAACACCATATATTTT. It encodes CASSPGASGNTIYF.

The rearrangement links TRBV7-6 to TRBJ2-7, with 12 bases matching TRBD1. The CDR3 length is 13 residues. The trim removed 5 bases at V and 9 bases at J, leaving 5 bases unmatched. Per germline, CDR1 SGHVS and CDR2 FNYEAQ. The chain's CDR3 is CASSAGTGGVQYF. The CDR3 nucleotides are TGTGCCAGCAGCGCCGGGACAGGGGGCGTGCAGTACTTC.

The chain is built from TRBV2 and TRBJ1-2; D is possibly TRBD1 (5 bases). The ends were cut back, 4 bases at V and 8 bases at J, with 11 bases in the middle. Germline loops: CDR1 SNHLY, CDR2 FYNNEI. This CDR3 comprises 12 residues. The CDR3 DNA sequence: TGTGCCAGCAGTGTTGCAAGGGGCGGCTACACCTTC. Translation gives CASSVARGGYTF. Variable domain in full (rest from reference TRBV2 and TRBJ1-2): EPEVTQTPSHQVTQMGQEVILRCVPISNHLYFYWYRQILGQKVEFLVSFYNNEISEKSEIFDDQFSVERPDGSNFTLKIRSTKLEDSAMYFCASSVARGGYTFGSGTRLTVV.

V usage is TRBV28 and J usage is TRBJ1-4, with 8 bases matching TRBD1. Germline V CDR1 and CDR2: MDHEN, SYDVKM. The V and J ends lost 7 bases and 8 bases, in that order; junction bases with no gene match: 12. This CDR3 contains 15 residues. The DNA of the CDR3 is TGTGCCAGCACCCCCTCCACAGGGGGTTACGAAAAACTGTTTTTT. This sequence encodes CASTPSTGGYEKLFF.

The chain combines TRBV6-5 with TRBJ1-2; 8 nucleotides line up with TRBD1. This CDR3 has 16 amino acids. V lost 2 bases and J lost 4; bases outside the gene matches: 9. Germline lookup yields CDR1 MNHEY and CDR2 SVGAGI. For the CDR3, the DNA is TGTGCCAGCAGTTACACTACCCGCGGACAGGGCTATGGCTACACCTTC. Translated, it gives CASSYTTRGQGYGYTF.

The J gene is TRBJ2-2, the V gene TRBV28; D perhaps matches TRBD1 (6 bases). Germline-derived CDR1 and CDR2 are MDHEN and SYDVKM. Trimming left V 4 bases short and J 6 bases short, with 15 bases between. CDR3 length: 15 amino acids. The CDR3: CASSYPGQGPGELFF. The CDR3 DNA is TGTGCCAGCAGTTACCCGGGGCAGGGGCCCGGGGAGCTGTTTTTT.

This chain links TRBV7-9 with TRBJ2-1; TRBD2 aligns across 9 bases. There are 13 residues in the CDR3. Germline CDR1 and CDR2: SEHNR and FQNEAQ (reference sequence). Trimming took 5 bases from V and 10 from J; bases not matched to a gene: 6. The CDR3 region has the DNA TGTGCCAGCAGCCTCGGACTAGCGATCGAGCAGTTCTTC. Translation: CASSLGLAIEQFF. The variable domain in full, completed from reference TRBV7-9 and TRBJ2-1, reads DTGVSQNPRHKITKRGQNVTFRCDPISEHNRLYWYRQTLGQGPEFLTYFQNEAQLEKSRLLSDRFSAERPKGSFSTLEIQRTEQGDSAMYLCASSLGLAIEQFFGPGTRLTVL.

V and J are TRBV6-6 and TRBJ1-5; weak D call: TRBD1 (6 bases). In germline, CDR1 is MNHNY, CDR2 SVGAGI (reference sequence). The length of the CDR3 is 15 residues. Trimming left V 7 bases short and J 2 bases short, with 15 bases between. The CDR3 DNA reads as TGTGCCAGCACTCACTCACAGGGTGGCAATCAGCCCCAGCATTTT. Its translation: CASTHSQGGNQPQHF.

The genes are TRBV6-1 and TRBJ2-1, with 13 bases matching TRBD2. V dropped 5 bases and J dropped 7; count of bases not matched to a gene: 5. Germline lookup yields CDR1 MNHNS and CDR2 SASEGT. The CDR3 loop spans 15 amino acids. The CDR3 DNA sequence: TGTGCCAGCAGTTTACGACTAGCGGGAGGTAATGAGCAGTTCTTC. Its protein product is CASSLRLAGGNEQFF.

This sequence joins TRBV5-3 and TRBJ2-7; 10 bases match TRBD2. TRBV5-3 carries the ORF label, with uncertain function. This CDR3 has 17 amino acids. V shed 4 bases and J 6 bases; nucleotides not matched to a gene: 16. CDR3 DNA sequence: TGTGCCAGAAGCCCCTTCACCGGGACTAGCGTTCATAGCGAGCAGTACTTC. Amino acids: CARSPFTGTSVHSEQYF.

This sequence joins TRBV27 and TRBJ2-1, with D unclear. In germline, CDR1 is MNHEY, CDR2 SMNVEV (reference sequence). The ends were cut back, 3 bases at V and 9 bases at J, with 9 bases in the middle. The CDR3 spans 12 residues. This CDR3 reads CASSFFPGEQFF. CDR3 DNA: TGTGCCAGCAGTTTTTTCCCGGGTGAGCAGTTCTTC.

The CDR3, as DNA: TGCGCCAGCAGCCACTCAGGAGAAAGCGGGAGGAACATTCAGTACTTC. This translates into CASSHSGESGRNIQYF. The chain joins TRBV4-3 to TRBJ2-4; TRBD2 agrees at 9 bases. The CDR3 loop spans 16 amino acids. Per the germline V gene, CDR1 is LGHNA and CDR2 is YSLEER. Trimming took 3 bases from V and 7 from J; bases not matched to a gene: 10.

V is TRBV6-5 and J is TRBJ2-1; 8 nucleotides agree with TRBD2. This CDR3 has 13 amino acids. With 4 bases clipped from V and 9 bases from J, the junction kept 5 bases outside the gene matches. The germline V gene encodes CDR1 MNHEY and CDR2 SVGAGI. CDR3 amino acids: CASSSSGFGEQFF. CDR3 nucleotide sequence: TGTGCCAGCAGTTCTAGCGGGTTTGGTGAGCAGTTCTTC.

The chain recombines TRBV7-6 with TRBJ2-1; TRBD2 matches at 8 bases. The CDR3 extends over 14 amino acids. The V and J ends lost 4 bases and 3 bases, in that order; junction bases with no gene match: 2. Germline values: CDR1 SGHVS, CDR2 FNYEAQ. CDR3 region: CASSSAGGYNEQFF. The CDR3 DNA reads as TGTGCCAGCAGCTCCGCGGGGGGCTACAATGAGCAGTTCTTC.

This rearrangement joins TRBV7-2 to TRBJ2-1; 10 positions agree with TRBD1. The CDR3 has 17 residues. The V gene's germline CDR1 is SGHTA and CDR2 FQGNSA. Losses at the gene ends were 5 bases for V and 3 bases for J; bases not matched to a gene: 10. The chain's CDR3 is CASSRDRGTSGYNEQFF. Here the CDR3 DNA reads TGTGCCAGCAGCCGGGACAGGGGCACCTCCGGCTACAATGAGCAGTTCTTC. Variable domain in full (rest from reference TRBV7-2 and TRBJ2-1): GAGVSQSPSNKVTEKGKDVELRCDPISGHTALYWYRQSLGQGLEFLIYFQGNSAPDKSGLPSDRFSAERTGGSVSTLTIQRTQQEDSAVYLCASSRDRGTSGYNEQFFGPGTRLTVL.

The V gene is TRBV19, the J gene TRBJ2-1, with 9 bases identical to TRBD2. Germline V gene data show CDR1 as LNHDA and CDR2 as SQIVND (reference sequence). V trimming: 6 bases; J trimming: 8 bases; junction bases outside the gene matches: 14. The CDR3 is made up of 16 amino acids. CDR3 coding DNA: TGTGCCAGTAGAGATGGCGGGAGGGCGGCTTTGGATGAGCAGTTCTTC. It encodes CASRDGGRAALDEQFF.